These 14 T cell receptor beta chains were all obtained from the same sample, sequenced in a study of blood T cells in healthy people across ages. A second about 6 to 11 cycle PCR used barcoded and J-beta primers. TCRdb used MiXCR to reprocess the 5' RACE reads, holding one entry per CDR3 protein. The sample records over 1.5 million distinct CDR3 sequences, around 50% being singletons. What was sequenced was blood. These receptors came from a middle-aged woman in good health.

This clonotype has just one count. The J gene is TRBJ2-7, the V gene TRBV5-6, with D maybe TRBD2 (6 bases). CDR3 length: 16 residues. Trimming stripped 0 bases from V and 4 bases from J, with 17 bases between. In germline, CDR1 is SGHDT, CDR2 YYEEEE. The chain's CDR3 is CASSLGQAIGGYEQYF. The CDR3 nucleotides are TGTGCCAGCAGCTTGGGGCAGGCCATCGGGGGATACGAGCAGTACTTC.

This clonotype was seen a few times. The gene calls are TRBV5-1 and TRBJ1-6; 7 nucleotides align to TRBD1. CDR3 length: 17 residues. V lost 4 bases, J lost 0 bases, and 7 bases stayed unmatched. Looked up from germline, CDR1 is SGHRS and CDR2 is YFSETQ. Written as DNA, the CDR3 is TGCGCCAGCAGCCAGGGACAGTTAAGCTCCTATAATTCACCCCTCCACTTT. This sequence encodes CASSQGQLSSYNSPLHF.

The chain employs TRBV27 and TRBJ2-1, with TRBD2 matching 7 bases. Germline V gene data show CDR1 as MNHEY and CDR2 as SMNVEV (reference sequence). The CDR3 length is 16 residues. Trimming cost V 8 bases and J 0 bases; bases outside gene matches: 10. The CDR3 is CASATSGASSYNEQFF. For the CDR3, the DNA is TGTGCCAGCGCAACCAGCGGGGCAAGCTCCTACAATGAGCAGTTCTTC.

The chain couples TRBV11-2 to TRBJ2-1; no clear D gene. In germline, CDR1 is SGHAT, CDR2 FQNNGV. The length of the CDR3 is 19 residues. V gave up 6 bases and J gave up 4 bases, with 28 bases separating them. CDR3 in DNA: TGTGCCAGCAGTAGATCCACGAACCCTTCCCCCTTACTGTACAATGAGCAGTTCTTC. As protein: CASSRSTNPSPLLYNEQFF.

This clonotype was recorded a few times. This chain connects TRBV20-1 to TRBJ2-7; weak D call: TRBD2 (6 bases). The CDR3 sequence is 14 residues long. The V gene lost 5 bases and the J gene lost 2 bases, with 16 bases spanning the gap. Germline assignment: CDR1 DFQATT and CDR2 SNEGSKA (reference sequence). DNA for the CDR3: TGCAGTGCTGACCGGGACTCCTTCCCCTACGAGCAGTACTTC. Its translation: CSADRDSFPYEQYF.

The chain couples TRBV7-2 to TRBJ2-5, with D possibly TRBD1 on 6 matching bases. This CDR3 is built from 15 residues. Trimming left V 2 bases short and J 2 bases short, with 12 bases between. From germline, CDR1 is SGHTA and CDR2 FQGNSA. For the CDR3, the DNA is TGTGCCAGCAGCTTAAACCCAGGGGAGCAAGAGACCCAGTACTTC. This encodes CASSLNPGEQETQYF. Full variable domain (outside the CDR3, taken from reference TRBV7-2 and TRBJ2-5): GAGVSQSPSNKVTEKGKDVELRCDPISGHTALYWYRQSLGQGLEFLIYFQGNSAPDKSGLPSDRFSAERTGGSVSTLTIQRTQQEDSAVYLCASSLNPGEQETQYFGPGTRLLVL.

This chain joins TRBV29-1 and TRBJ1-5; D may be TRBD1 (6 bases). The CDR3 extends over 14 amino acids. Trimming left V 6 bases short and J 4 bases short, with 16 bases between. CDR1 and CDR2 from the germline V gene are SQVTM and ANQGSEA. Here the CDR3 DNA reads TGCAGCGTCATGACCCCAGGGGTTAATCAGCCCCAGCATTTT. It is translated as CSVMTPGVNQPQHF.

The rearrangement links TRBV7-9 to TRBJ2-6; 9 nucleotides align to TRBD2. The CDR3 covers 20 residues. In germline, CDR1 is SEHNR, CDR2 FQNEAQ (reference sequence). V was pared by 3 bases and J by 0 bases, with 12 bases of the junction left unmatched. In DNA, the CDR3 is TGTGCCAGCAGCTTCTCACTAGCGGGTTGGAAAATCTCTGGGGCCAACGTCCTGACTTTC. Translating it yields CASSFSLAGWKISGANVLTF.

This chain connects TRBV20-1 to TRBJ1-6; D possibly corresponds to TRBD1 (5 bases). The CDR3 has 15 amino acids. Trimming pared 6 bases from V and 0 bases from J, leaving 12 bases between. Germline CDR1 is DFQATT and CDR2 is SNEGSKA (reference sequence). The CDR3 loop is CSAHLGGSYNSPLHF. In DNA, the CDR3 is TGCAGTGCCCACCTCGGGGGCTCCTATAATTCACCCCTCCACTTT.

This clonotype was counted between two and nine times. The rearrangement joins TRBV6-5 to TRBJ1-2, with 7 bases matching TRBD1. CDR1 and CDR2 (germline): MNHEY, SVGAGI. The CDR3 is 13 amino acids. V lost 2 bases, J lost 6 bases, and 3 bases stayed unmatched. The CDR3 loop is CASSYHDRDGYTF. The CDR3 DNA sequence: TGTGCCAGCAGTTACCATGACAGGGATGGCTACACCTTC.

A few counts support this clonotype. The chain uses TRBV5-1 and TRBJ2-1; no reliable D call. The CDR3 has 15 residues. The germline V and J ends were trimmed by 2 bases and 2 bases, with 11 bases remaining between them. Germline-derived CDR1 and CDR2 are SGHRS and YFSETQ. CDR3 residues: CASSLVQRTYNEQFF. The CDR3 bases are TGCGCCAGCAGCTTAGTCCAGAGAACCTACAATGAGCAGTTCTTC.

This CDR3 is CASRPLPGIHGLYGYTF. The CDR3 DNA reads as TGTGCCAGCAGACCTTTGCCCGGTATCCACGGCCTCTATGGCTACACCTTC. The chain recombines TRBV27 with TRBJ1-2; no reliable D call. The V gene lost 6 bases and the J gene lost 4 bases, with 24 bases spanning the gap. This CDR3 contains 17 residues. Looked up from germline, CDR1 is MNHEY and CDR2 is SMNVEV (reference sequence).

V gene TRBV6-5 combines with J gene TRBJ1-6; 9 nucleotides match TRBD1. The CDR3 totals 18 residues. The germline V gene has CDR1 MNHEY and CDR2 SVGAGI. V dropped 4 bases and J dropped 8; count of bases not matched to a gene: 15. In DNA, the CDR3 is TGTGCCAGCAGTTTTTTTTTCCCGGGACAGGGCAATGATTCACCCCTCCACTTT. Translated: CASSFFFPGQGNDSPLHF.

V usage is TRBV3-1 and J usage is TRBJ1-2; the D is unclear. Germline V CDR1 and CDR2: LGHDT, YNNKEL (reference sequence). This CDR3 has 17 amino acids. The V gene lost 1 base and the J gene lost 0 bases, with 15 bases spanning the gap. CDR3 residues: CASSQVVGIPTNYGYTF. The CDR3 DNA is TGTGCCAGCAGCCAAGTCGTCGGCATCCCAACTAACTATGGCTACACCTTC.